The rows below give T cell receptor beta chains drawn from one sample of a study of cytomegalovirus exposure and HLA in healthy donors. Clones were read by immunoSEQ multiplex PCR, and TCRdb kept only the in-frame ones, dropping some. The sample has more than 100,000 clones; the top ten hold about 3%. The source material was PBMCs. Receptor source: a man in his forties in good health and CMV-seronegative. Both conserved end residues are part of each CDR3.

j_call | v_call | cdr3_aa
TRBJ1-2 | TRBV18 | CASSLGQRNGYTF
TRBJ2-7 | TRBV15 | CATSRPGVTYEQYF
TRBJ2-3 | TRBV10-1 | CASSGPLQGGPTDTQYF
TRBJ2-1 | TRBV7-6 | CASNPGDFYNEQFF
TRBJ2-1 | TRBV13 | CASSLGPFSPAGGRNEQFF
TRBJ1-5 | TRBV18 | CASSPTGQGMNQPQHF
TRBJ1-1 | TRBV29-1 | CSVETGFVAFF
TRBJ1-3 | TRBV19 | CASSTSRSGSGNTIYF
TRBJ1-2 | TRBV6-5 | CASSYSRTGGGYGYTF
TRBJ1-2 | TRBV6-1 | CASSEGTRNGYTF
TRBJ2-7 | TRBV19 | CASSRPGQGGIGEQYF
- | TRBV6-1 | CASSVPSSEQYF
TRBJ1-6 | TRBV5-4 | CASSFYRDNSPLHF
TRBJ2-7 | TRBV27 | CASRRGSGVASYEQYF
TRBJ2-7 | TRBV5-6 | CASSLGGGYEQYF
TRBJ2-3 | TRBV9 | CASSVDLLAGVDTQYF
TRBJ2-7 | TRBV9 | CASSGYRDGEQYF
TRBJ2-7 | TRBV19 | CASSMQAHYEQYF
TRBJ1-2 | TRBV5-1 | CASSLDRGNYGYTF
TRBJ2-6 | TRBV27 | CASSPQDRTSGANVLTF
TRBJ2-3 | TRBV5-4 | CASTTGQARTQYF
TRBJ2-3 | TRBV27 | CASSLRGGASTDTQYF
TRBJ1-1 | TRBV5-4 | CASSFGQVGTEAFF
TRBJ1-4 | TRBV7-2 | CASRKTGTANEKLFF
TRBJ2-1 | TRBV7-9 | CASSTSGLAGVNEQFF
TRBJ1-1 | TRBV9 | CASSVGTGGNTEAFF
TRBJ2-7 | TRBV6-1 | CASSQGLAGASYEQYF
TRBJ1-2 | TRBV7-2 | CASSAPGQGIGYTF
TRBJ2-5 | TRBV7-9 | CASSQEDRVETQYF
TRBJ1-1 | TRBV27 | CASRPTGSTEAFF
TRBJ2-5 | TRBV11-3 | CASSSSSAETQYF
TRBJ2-6 | TRBV7-2 | CASSSSGGVPGANVLTF
TRBJ2-7 | TRBV7-2 | CASSTSGMSYEQYF
TRBJ2-5 | TRBV5-1 | CASSLAGRRVQETQYF
TRBJ1-4 | TRBV29-1 | CSVGEVEKLFF
TRBJ2-3 | TRBV30 | CAWALAVDTQYF
TRBJ1-1 | TRBV2 | CASSPPAGTGSTEAFF
TRBJ2-2 | TRBV5-1 | CASSLGGDGTGELFF
TRBJ2-7 | TRBV28 | CASSLGGLAGFNEQYF
TRBJ2-7 | TRBV18 | CASSPWGQSYEQYF
TRBJ1-5 | TRBV6-1 | CASSEWPAKGFYSNQPQHF
TRBJ1-1 | TRBV7-8 | CASSLADRGEAFF
TRBJ2-5 | TRBV5-1 | CASSPGLAGLETQYF
TRBJ1-4 | TRBV6-1 | CASSVTGGTTNEKLFF
TRBJ1-6 | TRBV6-5 | CASSPTGFYNSPLHF
TRBJ2-6 | TRBV9 | CASSASPEGVGANVLTF
TRBJ2-2 | TRBV6-1 | CASSPNTGELFF
- | TRBV6-5 | CASSQGHGPYEQYF